One and the same sample provided the 30 T cell receptor beta chains below, sequenced in a study of T cell clones after liver transplantation. Using immunoSEQ multiplex PCR, the repertoire was profiled, and TCRdb retains in-frame clones only, with some absent. The sample has tens of thousands of clones, roughly 80% seen once; the top ten hold 2.1%. Material: CD4+ T cells from blood, obtained 48 months after liver transplant. All receptors come from a human patient who received a liver transplant. The T cells may partly be graft donor cells.

V and J are TRBV7-2 and TRBJ2-2; D not resolved. Germline loops: CDR1 SGHTA, CDR2 FQGNSA. This CDR3 spans 17 amino acids. V lost 5 bases and J 0 bases, leaving 16 bases between the germline ends. CDR3 DNA sequence: TGTGCCAGCAGCCCGGCGTCAGGAATCGCGAACACCGGGGAGCTGTTTTTT. Translation gives CASSPASGIANTGELFF.

The V gene is TRBV7-2, the J gene TRBJ1-5, with no clear D. Trimming pared 2 bases from V and 4 bases from J, leaving 6 bases between. Germline V gene lookup returns CDR1 SGHTA and CDR2 FQGNSA. The CDR3 has 13 amino acids. The CDR3 protein is CASSLQWNQPQHF. For the CDR3, the DNA is TGTGCCAGCAGCTTACAGTGGAATCAGCCCCAGCATTTT.

Notes on this clone: The sample carries other DNA sequences with the same CDR3. CDR3 amino acids: CSARDTYGYTF. The CDR3 DNA follows: TGCAGTGCTAGGGACACCTATGGCTACACCTTC. V and J are TRBV20-1 and TRBJ1-2; tentative D call: TRBD1 (5 bases). V lost 3 bases to trimming and J lost 4 bases, with 6 bases between them. The germline V gene encodes CDR1 DFQATT and CDR2 SNEGSKA (reference sequence). This CDR3 spans 11 amino acids.

This clone appeared once. The gene calls are TRBV28 and TRBJ1-1; tentatively, D is TRBD1 (5 bases). The germline V and J ends were trimmed by 2 bases and 3 bases, with 7 bases remaining between them. CDR1 MDHEN and CDR2 SYDVKM come from the germline V gene. This CDR3 is 13 amino acids long. The CDR3 spells CASSLSRDTEAFF. As DNA, the CDR3 is TGTGCCAGCAGTTTAAGCAGGGACACTGAAGCTTTCTTT.

The V call is TRBV5-1, the J call TRBJ2-1; 10 nucleotides match TRBD2. V shed 4 bases and J 4 bases; nucleotides not matched to a gene: 5. CDR1 is SGHRS, CDR2 YFSETQ, per germline. This CDR3 is built from 15 residues. DNA for the CDR3: TGCGCCAGCAGCCAAGTAGCGGGAGGTTACAATGAGCAGTTCTTC. It codes for CASSQVAGGYNEQFF.

This clone was observed once. The V call is TRBV7-8, the J call TRBJ2-4; D is perhaps TRBD1 or TRBD2 (6 bases each). Germline CDR1 and CDR2: SGHVS and FQNEAQ. The CDR3 covers 14 residues. V lost 5 bases and J lost 6, with 14 bases in between. The CDR3 reads CASSPGADRNIQYF. The CDR3 DNA follows: TGTGCCAGCAGCCCGGGGGCGGACAGAAACATTCAGTACTTC.

For the CDR3, the DNA is TGTGCCAGCATAGGGGGGCTGGGACTAGCGGGAGAAAAAGGGGAGACCCAGTACTTC. Protein product: CASIGGLGLAGEKGETQYF. This chain joins TRBV28 and TRBJ2-5; 14 bases map to TRBD2. V shed 7 bases and J 5 bases; nucleotides not matched to a gene: 18. The V gene's germline CDR1 is MDHEN and CDR2 SYDVKM. CDR3 length: 19 residues.

This rearrangement joins TRBV28 to TRBJ2-3; no definite D call. V shed 8 bases and J shed 1 base, with 10 bases lying between them. Germline-derived CDR1 and CDR2 are MDHEN and SYDVKM. This CDR3 contains 13 residues. CDR3 sequence reads: CASLRVGTDTQYF. The CDR3, as DNA: TGTGCCAGCCTCCGGGTGGGCACAGATACGCAGTATTTT. Filled out from reference TRBV28 and TRBJ2-3, the complete variable domain reads DVKVTQSSRYLVKRTGEKVFLECVQDMDHENMFWYRQDPGLGLRLIYFSYDVKMKEKGDIPEGYSVSREKKERFSLILESASTNQTSMYLCASLRVGTDTQYFGPGTRLTVL.

The chain joins TRBV28 to TRBJ2-1; 10 bases line up with TRBD2. Unmatched junction bases numbered 8, after V lost 6 bases and J lost 6 bases. The CDR3 covers 15 residues. Per germline, CDR1 MDHEN and CDR2 SYDVKM. The CDR3 DNA follows: TGTGCCAGCAGCCCCACTAGCGGGATAGGCAATGAGCAGTTCTTC. Translating gives CASSPTSGIGNEQFF. Looking up the rest from reference TRBV28 and TRBJ2-1 gives the full variable domain: DVKVTQSSRYLVKRTGEKVFLECVQDMDHENMFWYRQDPGLGLRLIYFSYDVKMKEKGDIPEGYSVSREKKERFSLILESASTNQTSMYLCASSPTSGIGNEQFFGPGTRLTVL.

J is TRBJ2-2 and V is TRBV4-1, with 13 bases matching TRBD2. The CDR3 has 19 residues. Trimming removed 6 bases from V and 5 bases from J; junction bases left unmatched: 15. Germline assignment: CDR1 MGHRA and CDR2 YSYEKL. CDR3 loop: CASSPKTSGGPAWTGELFF. In DNA form, the CDR3 reads TGCGCCAGCAGTCCGAAGACTAGCGGGGGGCCGGCCTGGACCGGGGAGCTGTTTTTT.

This chain uses TRBV5-4 with TRBJ2-7; 8 positions agree with TRBD1. J was trimmed by 3 bases and V by 9 bases; bases with no gene match: 8. Germline CDR1 SGHNT, CDR2 YYREEE (reference sequence). The CDR3 has 13 residues. CDR3 nucleotides: TGTGCCACCTGTAGACAGGGGATCTACGAGCAGTACTTC. Residues: CATCRQGIYEQYF.

The rearrangement links TRBV2 to TRBJ1-1; D is unresolved. Germline assignment: CDR1 SNHLY and CDR2 FYNNEI. The CDR3 runs to 13 residues. V lost 5 bases and J 3 bases, leaving 10 bases between the germline ends. The CDR3 bases are TGTGCCAGCAGTTGGGCTACGGACACTGAAGCTTTCTTT. Encoded protein: CASSWATDTEAFF.

V and J are TRBV19 and TRBJ1-5; no definite D call. The CDR3 totals 13 residues. Germline lookup yields CDR1 LNHDA and CDR2 SQIVND (reference sequence). V was pared by 9 bases and J by 5 bases, with 14 bases between. The CDR3 DNA reads TGTGCCAGCCACCAGGAAGATGATCAGCCCCAGCATTTT. Protein sequence: CASHQEDDQPQHF.

This clone was seen just once. The chain recombines TRBV19 with TRBJ2-7; D is perhaps TRBD2 (7 bases). The V end was cut by 6 bases, the J end by 6 bases, with 15 bases between. The CDR3 sequence is 13 residues long. Germline assignment: CDR1 LNHDA and CDR2 SQIVND (reference sequence). The chain's CDR3 is CASRSRGAGEQYF. The CDR3 DNA sequence: TGTGCCAGTAGGTCTCGGGGGGCCGGCGAGCAGTACTTC. Complete variable domain (other parts from reference TRBV19 and TRBJ2-7): DGGITQSPKYLFRKEGQNVTLSCEQNLNHDAMYWYRQDPGQGLRLIYYSQIVNDFQKGDIAEGYSVSREKKESFPLTVTSAQKNPTAFYLCASRSRGAGEQYFGPGTRLTVT.

The rearrangement joins TRBV7-9 to TRBJ1-1, with D perhaps TRBD1 (6 bases). The V gene lost 6 bases and the J gene lost 1 base, with 12 bases spanning the gap. The CDR3 has 14 residues. The germline V gene encodes CDR1 SEHNR and CDR2 FQNEAQ (reference sequence). In DNA, the CDR3 is TGTGCCAGCAGATCGGGGGCATCGAACACTGAAGCTTTCTTT. Translation gives CASRSGASNTEAFF.

The chain is built from TRBV7-9 and TRBJ2-7, with a tentative D call TRBD2 (7 bases). The CDR3 is 14 amino acids. Trimming removed 7 bases from V and 5 bases from J, with 18 bases in between. Looked up from germline, CDR1 is SEHNR and CDR2 is FQNEAQ (reference sequence). CDR3 nucleotides: TGTGCCAGCATCGGGGGCGGGAGTGGGAACGAGCAGTACTTC. It codes for CASIGGGSGNEQYF. The full variable domain, completed using reference TRBV7-9 and TRBJ2-7, is DTGVSQNPRHKITKRGQNVTFRCDPISEHNRLYWYRQTLGQGPEFLTYFQNEAQLEKSRLLSDRFSAERPKGSFSTLEIQRTEQGDSAMYLCASIGGGSGNEQYFGPGTRLTVT.

The V and J genes are TRBV18 and TRBJ1-1; TRBD1 matches 9 bases. The CDR3 runs to 15 residues. J gave up 0 bases and V 6 bases, and 5 bases lay outside the gene matches. CDR1 is KGHSH and CDR2 is LQKENI in the germline V gene. The CDR3 loop reads CASSLGQGMNTEAFF. CDR3 in DNA: TGTGCCAGCTCTCTTGGACAGGGGATGAACACTGAAGCTTTCTTT.

V and J are TRBV5-1 and TRBJ2-3; D possibly uses TRBD1 or TRBD2 (5 bases each). The V end was cut by 0 bases, the J end by 7 bases, with 12 bases between. The CDR3 runs 14 residues. The germline gives CDR1 SGHRS, CDR2 YFSETQ. The CDR3 DNA reads TGCGCCAGCAGCTTGGTCTCAGAGGGGAATACGCAGTATTTT. Its protein product is CASSLVSEGNTQYF.

V and J are TRBV19 and TRBJ1-1; 7 positions agree with TRBD1. This CDR3 spans 16 amino acids. Germline V gives CDR1 LNHDA, CDR2 SQIVND (reference sequence). V lost 2 bases to trimming and J lost 0 bases; unmatched junction nucleotides: 6. CDR3 loop: CASSIQGVVMNTEAFF. The CDR3, as DNA: TGTGCCAGTAGTATACAGGGGGTAGTTATGAACACTGAAGCTTTCTTT.

This clone has more than one count but fewer than ten. The chain combines TRBV28 with TRBJ2-1, with TRBD2 identical over 15 bases. Germline V gene lookup returns CDR1 MDHEN and CDR2 SYDVKM. This CDR3 is built from 20 residues. Trimming removed 6 bases from V and 0 bases from J; junction bases left unmatched: 12. The CDR3 DNA reads TGTGCCAGCAGCCAACATCCCGGGACTAGCGGGAGGCCCTCCTACAATGAGCAGTTCTTC. This sequence encodes CASSQHPGTSGRPSYNEQFF.

The rearrangement links TRBV7-6 to TRBJ2-7, with unresolved D. The CDR3 spans 16 residues. V was clipped by 1 base and J by 3 bases, with 16 bases between them. Germline V lookup: CDR1 SGHVS, CDR2 FNYEAQ. The CDR3 nucleotides read TGTGCCAGCAGCTTAGTAGCCGGTCCGCTAGGCTACGAGCAGTACTTC. As protein: CASSLVAGPLGYEQYF.

V and J are TRBV6-5 and TRBJ1-4; possibly TRBD1 for D (5 bases). This CDR3 comprises 14 residues. Germline CDR1 and CDR2: MNHEY and SVGAGI. Trimming cost V 6 bases and J 0 bases, with 8 bases left between them. The CDR3 region has the DNA TGTGCCAGCAGCCCGGGGGCAACTAATGAAAAACTGTTTTTT. Translated: CASSPGATNEKLFF.

This clone was seen more than once but under ten times. The chain is built from TRBV14 and TRBJ1-3; a possible D gene is TRBD1 (6 bases). Trimming took off 5 bases at V and 0 bases at J, with 11 bases between the two ends. This CDR3 has 15 residues. Germline CDR1 reads SGHDN; CDR2 reads FVKESK. The CDR3 nucleotides are TGTGCCAGCAGCGAGGGGACACGCTCTGGAAACACCATATATTTT. This sequence encodes CASSEGTRSGNTIYF.

This clone was counted a few times. The V call is TRBV6-1, the J call TRBJ2-5; TRBD2 aligns across 11 bases. In germline, CDR1 is MNHNS, CDR2 SASEGT. Losses at the gene ends were 2 bases for V and 2 bases for J; bases not matched to a gene: 1. The length of the CDR3 is 15 residues. CDR3: CASSELAGGQETQYF. CDR3 DNA: TGTGCCAGCAGTGAATTAGCGGGAGGGCAAGAGACCCAGTACTTC.

The rearrangement links TRBV4-2 to TRBJ1-4; D call uncertain. Germline V gene sequence: CDR1 LGHNA, CDR2 YNFKEQ. CDR3 length: 18 residues. Trimming took 0 bases from V and 7 from J, leaving 21 bases between them. This CDR3 is CASSQDWWGVGFSEKLFF. CDR3 bases: TGTGCCAGCAGCCAAGACTGGTGGGGTGTAGGGTTTAGTGAAAAACTGTTTTTT.

The CDR3 DNA is TGTGCCAGCAGGGGACATGGCGATGAGCAGTTCTTC. Translation: CASRGHGDEQFF. V gene TRBV25-1 combines with J gene TRBJ2-1; possibly TRBD1 for D (6 bases). From germline, CDR1 is MGHDK and CDR2 SYGVNS. Trimming stripped 6 bases from V and 8 bases from J, with 11 bases between. There are 12 residues in the CDR3.

The rearrangement links TRBV11-2 to TRBJ2-3, with a weak D call TRBD1 (6 bases). The CDR3 loop spans 16 amino acids. In germline, CDR1 is SGHAT, CDR2 FQNNGV. V gave up 3 bases and J gave up 3 bases, with 16 bases separating them. The CDR3 sequence: CASSLTPGARTDTQYF. The CDR3 nucleotides are TGTGCCAGCAGCTTGACCCCAGGGGCCCGGACAGATACGCAGTATTTT.

The V call is TRBV6-1, the J call TRBJ1-5; perhaps TRBD1 as D (5 bases). Germline assignment: CDR1 MNHNS and CDR2 SASEGT. This CDR3 comprises 14 residues. V lost 10 bases and J lost 1, with 14 bases in between. The DNA for the CDR3 is TGTGCCATCAGGGAGTTGGGCAGCAATCAGCCCCAGCATTTT. Translation: CAIRELGSNQPQHF.

This sequence joins TRBV27 and TRBJ1-1, with 8 bases matching TRBD1. V dropped 5 bases and J dropped 6; count of bases not matched to a gene: 14. Germline V CDR1 and CDR2: MNHEY, SMNVEV (reference sequence). The CDR3 contains 16 residues. The CDR3 loop is CASSLSPGQGRAEAFF. The CDR3 DNA is TGTGCCAGCAGTCTGTCTCCTGGACAGGGAAGAGCTGAAGCTTTCTTT.

This clone was detected only a few times. The chain has TRBV6-1 and TRBJ2-2; 8 nucleotides agree with TRBD1. The CDR3 covers 14 residues. Germline values: CDR1 MNHNS, CDR2 SASEGT. V trimming: 7 bases; J trimming: 6 bases; junction bases outside the gene matches: 7. The CDR3 spells CASTTRTGSGELFF. The CDR3 region has the DNA TGTGCCAGCACGACCCGGACAGGGTCCGGGGAGCTGTTTTTT.